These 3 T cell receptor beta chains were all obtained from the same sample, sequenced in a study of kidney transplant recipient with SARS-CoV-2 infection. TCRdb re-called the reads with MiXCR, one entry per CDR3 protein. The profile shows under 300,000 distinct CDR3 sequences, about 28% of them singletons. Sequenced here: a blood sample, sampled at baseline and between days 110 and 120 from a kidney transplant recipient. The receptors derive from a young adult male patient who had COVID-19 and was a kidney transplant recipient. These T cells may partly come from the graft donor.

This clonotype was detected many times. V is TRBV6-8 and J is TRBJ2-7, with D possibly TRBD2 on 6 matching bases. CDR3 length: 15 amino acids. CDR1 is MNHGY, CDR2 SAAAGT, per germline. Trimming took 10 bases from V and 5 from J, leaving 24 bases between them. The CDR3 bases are TGTGCCAAGAAGAGACCCGACTTGACGGGGGACGAGCAGTACGTC. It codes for CAKKRPDLTGDEQYV.

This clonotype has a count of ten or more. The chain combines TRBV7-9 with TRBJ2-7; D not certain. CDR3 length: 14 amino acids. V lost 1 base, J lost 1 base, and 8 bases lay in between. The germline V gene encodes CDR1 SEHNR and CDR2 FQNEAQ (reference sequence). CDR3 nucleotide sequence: TGTGCCAGCAGCTTAGAGGCTAGATCCTACGAGCAGTACTTC. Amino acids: CASSLEARSYEQYF.

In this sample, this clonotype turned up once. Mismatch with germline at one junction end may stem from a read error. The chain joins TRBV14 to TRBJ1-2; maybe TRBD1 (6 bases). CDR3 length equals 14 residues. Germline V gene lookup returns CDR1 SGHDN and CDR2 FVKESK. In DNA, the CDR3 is TGTGTCAGCAGCCGGGACACAGGGTTATGTGGCTACACCTTC. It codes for CVSSRDTGLCGYTF.